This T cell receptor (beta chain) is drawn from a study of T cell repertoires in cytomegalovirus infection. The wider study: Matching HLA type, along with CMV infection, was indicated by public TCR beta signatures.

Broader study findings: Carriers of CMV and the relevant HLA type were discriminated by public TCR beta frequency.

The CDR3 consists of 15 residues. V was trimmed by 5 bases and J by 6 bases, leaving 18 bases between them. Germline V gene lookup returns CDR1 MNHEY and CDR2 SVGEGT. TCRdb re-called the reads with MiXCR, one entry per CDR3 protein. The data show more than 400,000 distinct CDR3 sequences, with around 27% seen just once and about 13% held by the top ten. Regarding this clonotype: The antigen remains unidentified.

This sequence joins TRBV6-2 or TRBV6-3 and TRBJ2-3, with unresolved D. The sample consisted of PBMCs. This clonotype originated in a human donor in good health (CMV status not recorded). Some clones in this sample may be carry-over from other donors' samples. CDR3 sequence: CASSATLRPYDTQYF. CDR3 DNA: TGTGCCAGCAGTGCAACCCTCCGGCCCTACGATACGCAGTATTTT.